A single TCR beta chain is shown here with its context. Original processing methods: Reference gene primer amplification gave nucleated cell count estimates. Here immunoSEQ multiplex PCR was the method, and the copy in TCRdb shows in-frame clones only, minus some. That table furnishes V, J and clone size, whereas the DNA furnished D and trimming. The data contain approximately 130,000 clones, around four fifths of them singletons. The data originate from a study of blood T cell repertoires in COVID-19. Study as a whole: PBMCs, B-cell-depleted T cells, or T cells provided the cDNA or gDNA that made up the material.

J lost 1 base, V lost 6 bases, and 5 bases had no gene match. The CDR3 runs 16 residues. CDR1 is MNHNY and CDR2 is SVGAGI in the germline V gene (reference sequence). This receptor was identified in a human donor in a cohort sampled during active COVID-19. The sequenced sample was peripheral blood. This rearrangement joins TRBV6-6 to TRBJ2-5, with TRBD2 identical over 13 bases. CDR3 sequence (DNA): TGTGCCAGCAGGTGGAGGACTAGCGGGGGCCAAGAGACCCAGTACTTC. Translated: CASRWRTSGGQETQYF.